The next 27 T cell receptor beta chains were all read from a single sample in a study of regulatory T cells in long-lasting Graves disease (dated by TCRdb to the early 2020s). The time point label, read with the paper, signifies: persistent/refractory GD, antithyroid drugs over 5 years with positive TRAb. For both TCR sequencing and RNA sequencing, RNA was extracted from PBMCs in TRIzol. Library construction relied on multiplex PCR. Sequencing relied on an Illumina HiSeq 4000. CDR3 regions were amplified by Arm-PCR with iRepertoire HTBI primers to construct TCR beta libraries. The public reads were quality trimmed at Q25 with fastp and then assembled into clones with MiXCR by TCRdb, keeping productive beta chains. Rows with a matching CDR3 protein are joined into one entry that keeps the most common DNA and genes. The sample table lists around 510,000 distinct CDR3 sequences, roughly 20% of them with a count of one. The ten largest make up about 8.3% of the sample.

The source was peripheral blood mononuclear cells (PBMCs), collected when the disease was refractory, from a patient treated with antithyroid drugs. These receptors all come from a female donor with Graves disease.

Note on this clonotype: A read error may be the cause here, since a much bigger clone is one base away. The chain is built from TRBV6-2 or TRBV6-3 and TRBJ1-2, with 9 bases lining up with TRBD1. The length of the CDR3 is 13 residues. V gave up 5 bases and J gave up 8 bases; unmatched junction bases: 6. Germline V gene data show CDR1 as MNHEY and CDR2 as SVGEGT. CDR3 nucleotides: TGTGCCAGCAGTCTTGGACAGGGGACAGGCTACACCTTC. It specifies CASSLGQGTGYTF.

This clonotype was seen many times. This chain's CDR3 is CATRHLEFETQYF. CDR3 nucleotides: TGTGCCACCAGACATCTCGAGTTTGAGACCCAGTACTTC. This sequence joins TRBV15 and TRBJ2-5, with D hard to call. The germline V gene has CDR1 LNHNV and CDR2 YYDKDF (reference sequence). This CDR3 spans 13 amino acids. Deletions cut 6 bases from V and 5 bases from J, with 13 bases between.

The table lists this clonotype with a count of one. This rearrangement joins TRBV7-9 to TRBJ1-1, with unresolved D. With 5 bases removed from V and 11 bases from J, the gap between germline ends came to 15 bases. CDR1 and CDR2 from the germline V gene are SEHNR and FQNEAQ (reference sequence). The CDR3 spans 12 residues. As DNA, the CDR3 is TGTGCCAGCAGCCTCAGTGCGGGCCAGGCTTTCTTT. It specifies CASSLSAGQAFF. The full variable domain, rest sourced from reference TRBV7-9 and TRBJ1-1, is DTGVSQNPRHKITKRGQNVTFRCDPISEHNRLYWYRQTLGQGPEFLTYFQNEAQLEKSRLLSDRFSAERPKGSFSTLEIQRTEQGDSAMYLCASSLSAGQAFFGQGTRLTVV.

The V call is TRBV7-9, the J call TRBJ2-7, with 8 positions matching TRBD1. Germline V lookup: CDR1 SEHNR, CDR2 FQNEAQ (reference sequence). After removal of 8 bases from V and 0 bases from J, the junction contained 6 bases not matched to a gene. CDR3 size: 14 residues. The CDR3 loop reads CASGVDRDSYEQYF. In DNA form, the CDR3 reads TGTGCCAGCGGAGTGGACAGGGACTCCTACGAGCAGTACTTC. Complete variable domain (other parts from reference TRBV7-9 and TRBJ2-7): DTGVSQNPRHKITKRGQNVTFRCDPISEHNRLYWYRQTLGQGPEFLTYFQNEAQLEKSRLLSDRFSAERPKGSFSTLEIQRTEQGDSAMYLCASGVDRDSYEQYFGPGTRLTVT.

The chain uses TRBV29-1 and TRBJ1-3; D is ambiguous. Trimming took off 6 bases at V and 1 base at J, with 4 bases between the two ends. In germline, CDR1 is SQVTM, CDR2 ANQGSEA. The CDR3 runs 11 residues. The CDR3: CSVVSGNTIYF. The DNA of the CDR3 is TGCAGCGTGGTATCTGGAAACACCATATATTTT. Together with reference TRBV29-1 and TRBJ1-3, the CDR3 gives the full variable domain: SAVISQKPSRDICQRGTSLTIQCQVDSQVTMMFWYRQQPGQSLTLIATANQGSEATYESGFVIDKFPISRPNLTFSTLTVSNMSPEDSSIYLCSVVSGNTIYFGEGSWLTVV.

This clonotype occurred a few times. The chain combines TRBV9 with TRBJ2-7; D ambiguous. Germline loops: CDR1 SGDLS, CDR2 YYNGEE. The length of the CDR3 is 13 residues. The V and J ends lost 4 bases and 8 bases respectively, with 16 bases between them. CDR3 amino acids: CASSPPSTIKQYF. The CDR3 coding sequence is TGTGCCAGCAGCCCCCCCTCTACCATAAAGCAGTACTTC.

This clonotype was counted a few times. This chain uses TRBV7-9 with TRBJ1-1; maybe TRBD1 (6 bases). The V gene lost 6 bases and the J gene lost 4 bases, with 24 bases spanning the gap. Germline CDR1 SEHNR, CDR2 FQNEAQ (reference sequence). This CDR3 region has 17 residues. The DNA of the CDR3 is TGTGCCAGCAGACTAAAAGGGGGAGGATCTGAGAGCACTGAAGCTTTCTTT. It encodes CASRLKGGGSESTEAFF.

This clonotype has a count of ten or more. The rearrangement joins TRBV2 to TRBJ1-5; D unresolved. CDR3 length: 14 residues. V was cut by 1 base and J by 0 bases, with 4 bases left in between. The germline CDR1 and CDR2 sequences are SNHLY and FYNNEI. DNA for the CDR3: TGTGCCAGCAGTGAAGAGTATAGCAATCAGCCCCAGCATTTT. Its translation is CASSEEYSNQPQHF.

There are many counts of this clonotype. This chain joins TRBV18 and TRBJ1-1, with D perhaps matching TRBD1 (5 bases). The CDR3 has 16 amino acids. Trimming removed 3 bases at V and 1 base at J, with 15 bases between. From germline, CDR1 is KGHSH and CDR2 LQKENI. The chain's CDR3 is CASSPSGKRGNTEAFF. CDR3 bases: TGTGCCAGCTCACCCTCAGGGAAAAGGGGGAACACTGAAGCTTTCTTT.

This clonotype was counted at least ten times. The chain uses TRBV3-1 and TRBJ2-5; 9 bases align to TRBD2. Germline V gene lookup returns CDR1 LGHDT and CDR2 YNNKEL (reference sequence). V was pared by 1 base and J by 7 bases, with 16 bases of the junction left unmatched. The CDR3 sequence is 18 residues long. The CDR3 DNA sequence: TGTGCCAGCAGCCAAGGCGGGATTAGCGGGGGAGCCCAAAGGACCCAGTACTTC. Its translation is CASSQGGISGGAQRTQYF.

The rearrangement uses TRBV5-4 and TRBJ1-2; 8 nucleotides line up with TRBD1. CDR1 is SGHNT and CDR2 is YYREEE in the germline V gene (reference sequence). V shed 5 bases, J shed 6 bases, and the junction held 18 bases outside the gene matches. This CDR3 has 17 amino acids. The CDR3 nucleotides are TGTGCCAGCAGGGACCGGGACAGGACCCACCTCCTCGATGGCTACACCTTC. Translation gives CASRDRDRTHLLDGYTF.

This clonotype was detected ten times or more. The chain joins TRBV11-2 to TRBJ2-2; 8 nucleotides align to TRBD2. Germline-derived CDR1 and CDR2 are SGHAT and FQNNGV. Losses at the gene ends were 2 bases for V and 5 bases for J; bases not matched to a gene: 7. There are 16 residues in the CDR3. Written as DNA, the CDR3 is TGTGCCAGCAGCTTATGGGGACTAGAAGGGACCGGGGAGCTGTTTTTT. Translation: CASSLWGLEGTGELFF.

This clonotype was observed many times. The gene calls are TRBV28 and TRBJ1-5; D is uncertain. The CDR3 is made up of 15 amino acids. Germline V gene data show CDR1 as MDHEN and CDR2 as SYDVKM. V was trimmed by 8 bases and J by 3 bases, leaving 17 bases between them. In DNA form, the CDR3 reads TGTGCCAGCGGGCAGGAGGAGGGTTTCAATCAGCCCCAGCATTTT. Its protein is CASGQEEGFNQPQHF.

The chain combines TRBV11-2 with TRBJ2-5, with 12 positions matching TRBD2. The J segment lost 5 bases and the V segment lost 3 bases, leaving 4 bases of the junction unmatched. This CDR3 has 15 residues. Germline CDR1 and CDR2: SGHAT and FQNNGV. CDR3 loop: CASSFWLAGGETQYF. CDR3 nucleotides: TGTGCCAGCAGCTTTTGGCTAGCGGGAGGGGAGACCCAGTACTTC.

Many counts were recorded for this clonotype. This rearrangement joins TRBV5-1 to TRBJ2-7, with 8 bases aligning to TRBD1. This CDR3 is built from 13 residues. Germline lookup yields CDR1 SGHRS and CDR2 YFSETQ. With 4 bases clipped from V and 7 bases from J, the junction kept 7 bases outside the gene matches. CDR3 nucleotide sequence: TGCGCCAGCAGCCAGCAGGGGGCTTGGGAGCAGTACTTC. This sequence encodes CASSQQGAWEQYF.

The sample holds many counts of this clonotype. The rearrangement joins TRBV2 to TRBJ2-7; the match to TRBD2 covers 11 bases. Germline trimming cut 8 bases from V and 2 bases from J; bases unmatched to any gene: 5. CDR1 and CDR2 (germline): SNHLY, FYNNEI. This CDR3 contains 14 residues. CDR3 sequence reads: CASASGRRTYEQYF. As DNA, the CDR3 is TGTGCCAGCGCTAGCGGGAGGAGGACCTACGAGCAGTACTTC.

This clonotype has more than one count but fewer than ten. The gene calls are TRBV12-3 or TRBV12-4 and TRBJ2-7; no firm D call. CDR3 length: 13 amino acids. The V end was cut by 3 bases, the J end by 5 bases, with 11 bases between. The CDR3 sequence: CASSFGRTHEQYF. The CDR3 bases are TGTGCCAGCAGTTTCGGAAGGACCCACGAGCAGTACTTC.

V is TRBV29-1 and J is TRBJ1-1; TRBD1 might be the D (5 bases). Trimming left V 5 bases short and J 3 bases short, with 7 bases between. The CDR3 is made up of 11 amino acids. Germline values: CDR1 SQVTM, CDR2 ANQGSEA. The CDR3 DNA reads TGCAGCGTTCCAGGGTACACTGAAGCTTTCTTT. Its translation is CSVPGYTEAFF.

The chain uses TRBV19 and TRBJ1-1, with a weak D call TRBD1 (6 bases). Trimming pared 5 bases from V and 6 bases from J, leaving 13 bases between. Germline V lookup: CDR1 LNHDA, CDR2 SQIVND (reference sequence). The CDR3 loop spans 13 amino acids. The CDR3 coding sequence is TGTGCCAGTAGTGGGGGCAGAGGGGCTGAAGCTTTCTTT. It is translated as CASSGGRGAEAFF.

The chain couples TRBV18 to TRBJ2-1, with D possibly matching TRBD1 (6 bases). The CDR3 contains 15 residues. CDR1 is KGHSH, CDR2 LQKENI, per germline. V shed 3 bases and J shed 5 bases, with 14 bases lying between them. Here the CDR3 reads CASSPRPRGDNEQFF. CDR3 DNA: TGTGCCAGCTCACCTCGGCCCAGGGGTGACAATGAGCAGTTCTTC.

This clonotype has at least ten counts. The rearrangement joins TRBV28 to TRBJ1-2; no clear D. This CDR3 region has 12 residues. Germline CDR1 reads MDHEN; CDR2 reads SYDVKM. Trimming took off 2 bases at V and 8 bases at J, with 9 bases between the two ends. CDR3 DNA sequence: TGTGCCAGCAGTTTAAGGGTTGGCGGCTACACCTTC. Protein product: CASSLRVGGYTF.

Note on this clonotype: The DNA is left out, because the CDR3 cannot be placed on it with certainty; the CDR3 is given as TCRdb lists it. The genes are TRBV12-3 or TRBV12-4 and TRBJ1-4. Termini included, the CDR3 measures 13 amino acids. CDR3 sequence: CASSFLAGGRLFF.

The chain has TRBV6-1 and TRBJ2-2; TRBD1 is a possible D gene (6 bases). The length of the CDR3 is 15 residues. Germline V CDR1 and CDR2: MNHNS, SASEGT. Trimming removed 1 base at V and 5 bases at J, with 11 bases between. CDR3 nucleotide sequence: TGTGCCAGCAGTGAAGAACTCAGGGGAACCGGGGAGCTGTTTTTT. Amino acid sequence: CASSEELRGTGELFF.

This clonotype was seen at least ten times. V gene TRBV28 combines with J gene TRBJ1-2, with a tentative D call TRBD1 (6 bases). The germline CDR1 and CDR2 sequences are MDHEN and SYDVKM. The V end was cut by 3 bases, the J end by 4 bases, with 15 bases between. CDR3 length: 15 residues. The CDR3: CASSLYGGLGYGYTF. DNA for the CDR3: TGTGCCAGCAGTTTGTATGGGGGGCTGGGCTATGGCTACACCTTC.

This clonotype was recorded at least ten times. V gene TRBV7-9 combines with J gene TRBJ2-7, with D possibly being TRBD1 (6 bases). This CDR3 has 13 residues. The germline V gene has CDR1 SEHNR and CDR2 FQNEAQ (reference sequence). Deletions cut 1 base from V and 3 bases from J, with 7 bases between. The CDR3 DNA reads as TGTGCCAGCAGCTTAGTAGGGGGCTACGAGCAGTACTTC. It encodes CASSLVGGYEQYF.

This clonotype was counted ten times or more. J is TRBJ2-7 and V is TRBV6-1; D unclear. Trimming pared 7 bases from V and 5 bases from J, leaving 12 bases between. Germline V gene data show CDR1 as MNHNS and CDR2 as SASEGT. The CDR3 loop spans 12 amino acids. The CDR3 protein is CASTMGVDEQYF. Written as DNA, the CDR3 is TGTGCCAGCACGATGGGCGTCGACGAGCAGTACTTC.

Only a few counts were recorded for this clonotype. V gene TRBV10-3 combines with J gene TRBJ2-7; 9 nucleotides agree with TRBD2. This CDR3 contains 14 residues. Losses at the gene ends were 2 bases for V and 6 bases for J; bases not matched to a gene: 5. Per germline, CDR1 ENHRY and CDR2 SYGVKD. The CDR3 DNA follows: TGTGCCATCAGTGAGCCCGGACTAGCGAGCGAGCAGTACTTC. Translating gives CAISEPGLASEQYF.